Described below is a single T cell receptor (beta chain) sequence and its context. Its specificity is not known. Some clones are missing from TCRdb's copy, which holds only in-frame ones; the method was immunoSEQ multiplex PCR. The sample includes approximately 1,500,000 clones, approximately 97% of them seen just once. These data come from a study of shared clonotypes between healthy human individuals. Whole-study context: Donors consisted of two women and a few men between 18 and 49. CD4 naive cells filled three plates per donor, CD4 memory three, CD8 naive two and CD8 memory one. Study-wide results and limits: Among donors, the sharing of clonotypes was expected to be influenced by sequencing depth. Only blood samples were collected, and tissue repertoires likely differ.

CDR3 length: 14 amino acids. J was trimmed by 5 bases and V by 5 bases; bases with no gene match: 3. Germline V gene data show CDR1 as MNHNS and CDR2 as SASEGT. Specimen: naive CD4+ T cells sorted from blood. Subset here: CD45RA+ positively selected. The sequence came from a man younger than 45 in good health. The chain joins TRBV6-1 to TRBJ1-5; 10 bases align to TRBD1. The CDR3 region has the DNA TGTGCCAGCAGTTTGACAGGGGGCCATCAGCCCCAGCATTTT. Translation gives CASSLTGGHQPQHF.